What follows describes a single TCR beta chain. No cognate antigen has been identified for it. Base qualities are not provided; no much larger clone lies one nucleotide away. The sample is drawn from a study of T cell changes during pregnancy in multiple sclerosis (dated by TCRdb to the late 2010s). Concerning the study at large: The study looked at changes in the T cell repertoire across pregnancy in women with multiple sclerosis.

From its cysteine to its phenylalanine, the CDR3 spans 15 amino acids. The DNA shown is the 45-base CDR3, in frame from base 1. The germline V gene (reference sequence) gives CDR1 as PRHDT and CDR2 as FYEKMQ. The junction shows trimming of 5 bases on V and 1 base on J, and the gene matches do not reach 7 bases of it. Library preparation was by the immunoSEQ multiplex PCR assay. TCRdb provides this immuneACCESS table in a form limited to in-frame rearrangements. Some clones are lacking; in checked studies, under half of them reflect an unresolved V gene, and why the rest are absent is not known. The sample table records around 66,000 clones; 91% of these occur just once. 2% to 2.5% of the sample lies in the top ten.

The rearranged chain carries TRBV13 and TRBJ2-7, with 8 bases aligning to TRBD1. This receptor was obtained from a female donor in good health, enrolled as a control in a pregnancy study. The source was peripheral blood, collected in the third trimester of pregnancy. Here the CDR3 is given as CASSPGTGASYEQYF. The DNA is TGTGCCAGCAGCCCCGGGACAGGCGCTTCCTACGAGCAGTACTTC.